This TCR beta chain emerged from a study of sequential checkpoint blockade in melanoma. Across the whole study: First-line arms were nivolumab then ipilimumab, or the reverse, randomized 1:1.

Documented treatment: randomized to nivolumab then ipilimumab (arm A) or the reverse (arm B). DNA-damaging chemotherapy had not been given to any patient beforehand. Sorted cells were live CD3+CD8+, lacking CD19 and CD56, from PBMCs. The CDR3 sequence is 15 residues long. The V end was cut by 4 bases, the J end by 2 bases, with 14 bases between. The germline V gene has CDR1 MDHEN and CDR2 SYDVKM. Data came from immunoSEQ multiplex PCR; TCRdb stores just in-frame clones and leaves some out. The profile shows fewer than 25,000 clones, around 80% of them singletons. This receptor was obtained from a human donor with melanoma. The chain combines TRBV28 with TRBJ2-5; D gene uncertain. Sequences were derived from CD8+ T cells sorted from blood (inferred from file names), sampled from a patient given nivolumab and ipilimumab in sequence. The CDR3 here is CASSSIRNIQETQYF. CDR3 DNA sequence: TGTGCCAGCAGTTCCATCAGGAATATTCAAGAGACCCAGTACTTC.